Below, one T cell receptor (beta chain) is given with its context. Sequencing used immunoSEQ multiplex PCR; TCRdb keeps in-frame clones, though not all of them. The repertoire holds 140,000 to 150,000 clones, with around 89% as singletons. The data were obtained in a study of blood T cell repertoires in COVID-19. V lost 5 bases to trimming and J lost 8 bases, with 12 bases between them. CDR1 and CDR2 from the germline V gene are MNHEY and SMNVEV (reference sequence). CDR3 length: 12 amino acids. Specimen: peripheral blood. This receptor was obtained from a man in his 60s with active or convalescent COVID-19. The J gene is TRBJ1-2, the V gene TRBV27, with D unclear. In nucleotides, the CDR3 is TGTGCCAGCAGTCCCATTAGAGGAGGCTACACCTTC. Its translation: CASSPIRGGYTF.